This TCR beta chain was sequenced during a study of beta chain features in type 1 diabetes. Whole-study results and caveats: Moderate but significant shortening of TCRB CDR3s was recorded in all four CD4+ subsets from Type 1 diabetes patients. Patients with type 1 diabetes carried fewer insertions and had more deletions at their VDJ junctions.

Expressed TCRB transcripts were sequenced after all isolated RNA was converted to cDNA. Profiling relied on immunoSEQ multiplex PCR, and the TCRdb table lists in-frame clones only, not all of them. Among just under 150,000 clones listed, less than 15% were seen once. Over 95% purity was reached by all sorted populations. Trimming took off 4 bases at V and 2 bases at J, with 9 bases between the two ends. Per germline, CDR1 ENHRY and CDR2 SYGVKD. The CDR3 is made up of 13 amino acids. On this clone: Its antigen is not known.

The specimen was central memory CD4+ T cells from blood. The chain employs TRBV10-3 and TRBJ2-7, with D perhaps given as TRBD1 or TRBD2 (5 bases each). The clonotype originates from a man in his late teens or twenties with type 1 diabetes. CDR3 nucleotide sequence: TGTGCCATCAGTGTGGGGGAAACCTACGAGCAGTACTTC. Residues: CAISVGETYEQYF.